Presented here are 7 T cell receptor beta chains from one specimen sequenced in a study of identical twins (dated by TCRdb to about 2016). The library was made by 5' RACE. These reads were obtained on an Illumina HiSeq 2000. TCRdb reworked the public reads: Q25 trimming with fastp, MiXCR clone assembly, productive beta chains retained. For every CDR3 protein sequence, its rows merge into one entry that carries the most common genes and DNA. This sample holds approximately 670,000 distinct CDR3 sequences; less than 7% were observed only once. The ten largest clones represent approximately 1.6% of the sample. Sequenced material: naive T cells sorted from blood. The meaning of the sample's cell subset or site label: cells isolated with a human naive T-cell isolation kit. The receptor source for this set is a man younger than 30 in good health.

In this sample, this clonotype turned up many times. J is TRBJ1-5 and V is TRBV12-3 or TRBV12-4; D gene unclear. This CDR3 is built from 8 residues. The V end was cut by 9 bases, the J end by 15 bases, with 9 bases between. CDR3 sequence reads: CARPPSHF. In nucleotides, the CDR3 is TGTGCCAGACCCCCTTCGCATTTT.

The chain is built from TRBV4-3 and TRBJ2-2; D is perhaps TRBD2 (6 bases). From germline, CDR1 is LGHNA and CDR2 YSLEER. This CDR3 is built from 16 residues. V was pared by 0 bases and J by 4 bases, with 12 bases between. CDR3 sequence: CASSQDPLASTGELFF. Here the CDR3 DNA reads TGCGCCAGCAGCCAAGATCCCCTAGCGAGCACCGGGGAGCTGTTTTTT.

The table lists this clonotype with a few counts. The chain carries TRBV7-3 and TRBJ2-3; D perhaps matches TRBD2 (6 bases). Trimming pared 5 bases from V and 4 bases from J, leaving 16 bases between. The CDR3 has 15 amino acids. The germline gives CDR1 SGHTA, CDR2 FQGTGA. The CDR3 DNA is TGTGCCAGCAGCCCCCAGGGTAGCGGCCCAGATACGCAGTATTTT. This encodes CASSPQGSGPDTQYF.

The table lists this clonotype with many counts. The chain joins TRBV6-2 or TRBV6-3 to TRBJ1-5; D call uncertain. Germline lookup yields CDR1 MNHEY and CDR2 SVGEGT. The CDR3 contains 13 residues. V was shortened by 5 bases and J by 0 bases, with 5 bases between the two germline ends. The DNA of the CDR3 is TGTGCCAGCAGTATGAATAGCAATCAGCCCCAGCATTTT. Translation gives CASSMNSNQPQHF.

This clonotype was counted many times. V usage is TRBV15 and J usage is TRBJ2-3, with 9 nucleotides matching TRBD2. This CDR3 is built from 16 residues. CDR1 is LNHNV, CDR2 YYDKDF, per germline (reference sequence). V was pared by 0 bases and J by 4 bases, with 5 bases of the junction left unmatched. DNA for the CDR3: TGTGCCACCAGCAGAGATCCGGTAGCGGGAGCAGATACGCAGTATTTT. It encodes CATSRDPVAGADTQYF. The entire variable domain, with the rest obtained from reference TRBV15 and TRBJ2-3, is as follows: DAMVIQNPRYQVTQFGKPVTLSCSQTLNHNVMYWYQQKSSQAPKLLFHYYDKDFNNEADTPDNFQSRRPNTSFCFLDIRSPGLGDTAMYLCATSRDPVAGADTQYFGPGTRLTVL.

The chain is built from TRBV10-3 and TRBJ1-1; 9 bases are shared with TRBD1. V lost 4 bases to trimming and J lost 3 bases; unmatched junction nucleotides: 3. In germline, CDR1 is ENHRY, CDR2 SYGVKD. This CDR3 region has 14 residues. The CDR3 DNA reads TGTGCCATCAGTGGGACAGGGGAAGACACTGAAGCTTTCTTT. Its translation: CAISGTGEDTEAFF.

This clonotype was seen a few times. The gene calls are TRBV7-9 and TRBJ1-1; D possibly corresponds to TRBD1 (6 bases). The germline CDR1 and CDR2 sequences are SEHNR and FQNEAQ (reference sequence). The CDR3 consists of 15 residues. With 5 bases removed from V and 0 bases from J, the gap between germline ends came to 13 bases. CDR3 in DNA: TGTGCCAGCAGCACCCGGACAGATTTGAACACTGAAGCTTTCTTT. Amino acids: CASSTRTDLNTEAFF.